Reported below is one T cell receptor beta chain. What it binds is not known. UMIs and a universal primer site were added when TCR cDNA was made by 5'RACE template switching. MiXCR, applied by TCRdb to the 5' RACE reads, yields one record per CDR3 protein. The table includes approximately 340,000 distinct CDR3 sequences, roughly 8.7% detected once. This sample stems from a study of T cells after yellow fever vaccination. Study-wide results and caveats: Primary-vaccination clones mostly resurfaced post-booster (nearly 97% CD4, 85% to 90% CD8). Abundant clonotypes from the bulk population could contaminate FACS-sorted repertoires. A limited proportion of clonotypes was detected within both the CD4 and CD8 compartments.

Trimming removed 6 bases from V and 0 bases from J, with 16 bases in between. Germline loops: CDR1 SGHRS, CDR2 YFSETQ. CDR3 length equals 15 residues. This sequence joins TRBV5-1 and TRBJ2-7; D tentatively reads TRBD1 or TRBD2 (5 bases each). The receptor was isolated from a man younger than 30 who received the YFV17D yellow fever vaccine. The material sequenced was PBMCs, taken on the day of the first yellow fever vaccination. CDR3 sequence reads: CASKGTGRASYEQYF. CDR3 in DNA: TGCGCCAGCAAAGGGACGGGACGGGCCTCCTACGAGCAGTACTTC.